The rows below give T cell receptor beta chains drawn from one sample of a study of T cell responses to AZD1222 COVID-19 vaccine. Here immunoSEQ multiplex PCR was the method, and the copy in TCRdb shows in-frame clones only, minus some. The data hold about 130,000 clones, with about 91% observed a single time. This specimen was peripheral blood, taken 28 days after the second AZD1222 dose. Receptors were obtained from an adult who received the AZD1222 COVID-19 vaccine. The CDR3 runs from the conserved cysteine through the conserved F or W. D genes are given only for firm matches.

v_call	cdr3_length	d_call	j_call	cdr3_nt	cdr3_aa
TRBV30	14	NA	TRBJ1-4	TGTGCCTGGAGTGTAACAGGTGCCTATGAAAAACTGTTTTTT	CAWSVTGAYEKLFF
TRBV5-1	15	TRBD1	TRBJ2-1	TGCGCCAGCAGCGGGACAGGGGACACCTACAATGAGCAGTTCTTC	CASSGTGDTYNEQFF
TRBV12-3/TRBV12-4	13	TRBD1	TRBJ2-5	TGTGCCAGCAGAGGACAGGGGAGGGAGACCCAGTACTTC	CASRGQGRETQYF
TRBV5-8	19	TRBD2	TRBJ2-1	TGTGCCAGCAGCTTGTTTGCGAGGACTAGCGGGGCCCTTGGCAATGAGCAGTTCTTC	CASSLFARTSGALGNEQFF
TRBV7-2	13	NA	TRBJ2-3	TGTGCCAGCAAACCGGGACCGGTAAATACGCAGTATTTT	CASKPGPVNTQYF
TRBV30	13	NA	TRBJ1-1	TGTGCCTGGACTCTCCATGGGGGTTTTGAAGCTTTCTTT	CAWTLHGGFEAFF
TRBV27	16	TRBD1	TRBJ2-5	TGTGCCAGCAGTCCCCGACAGGGGGCTAGTCGAGAGACCCAGTACTTC	CASSPRQGASRETQYF
TRBV4-3	15	NA	TRBJ1-5	TGCGCCAGCAGCCAAGTCAGCGGAATCAATCAGCCCCAGCATTTT	CASSQVSGINQPQHF
TRBV13	15	NA	TRBJ2-7	TGTGCCAGCAGCTTCCGGTCGGGGGAAGGCTACGAGCAGTACTTC	CASSFRSGEGYEQYF
TRBV10-1	14	NA	TRBJ1-4	TGCGCCAGCAGTGTGCAGGGGACTAATGAAAAACTGTTTTTT	CASSVQGTNEKLFF
TRBV5-1	14	NA	TRBJ1-1	TGCGCCAGCAGCTTCCAGGGAGTGAACACTGAAGCTTTCTTT	CASSFQGVNTEAFF
TRBV6-2/TRBV6-3	15	NA	TRBJ1-1	TGTGCCAGCAGTTTAGGCAGGGGAGGAAGCACTGAAGCTTTCTTT	CASSLGRGGSTEAFF
TRBV6-5	12	NA	TRBJ1-5	TGTGCCAGCGCCGTTTACAATCAGCCCCAGCATTTT	CASAVYNQPQHF
TRBV11-2	14	NA	TRBJ1-1	TGTGCCAGCAGCTCCTACAGTGTGAACACTGAAGCTTTCTTT	CASSSYSVNTEAFF
TRBV18	12	NA	TRBJ1-5	TGTGCCAGCTCAAGTGAGGGTCAGCCCCAGCATTTT	CASSSEGQPQHF
TRBV18	13	TRBD1	TRBJ1-1	TGTGCCAGCTCTCAGGGGGGGGACACTGAAGCTTTCTTT	CASSQGGDTEAFF
TRBV4-3	14	NA	TRBJ1-5	TGCGCCAGCAGCCTTACCTCGGGGGTCGAGCCCCAGCATTTT	CASSLTSGVEPQHF
TRBV7-7	22	TRBD1	TRBJ1-3	TGTGCTAGCAGCTTAGCGGGACAGACGAGTTTTTACCTAGTCATCTCTGGAAACACCATATATTTT	CASSLAGQTSFYLVISGNTIYF
TRBV5-4	15	TRBD1	TRBJ1-2	TGTGCCAGCAGCTCTTCTCAGGGGGCTTTCTATGGCTACACCTTC	CASSSSQGAFYGYTF
TRBV7-9	13	NA	TRBJ2-1	TGTGCCAGCAGCTTATCGGGGTACAATGAGCAGTTCTTC	CASSLSGYNEQFF
TRBV19	17	TRBD1	TRBJ1-2	TGTGCCAGTAGTCTCTCCATAACAGGGGTTGGAGGGTATGGCTACACCTTC	CASSLSITGVGGYGYTF
TRBV5-4	14	TRBD1	TRBJ2-7	TGTGCCAGCAGCTCCGGACAGGGGCGGCAGGGGCAGTACTTC	CASSSGQGRQGQYF
TRBV9	15	NA	TRBJ1-4	TGTGCCAGCAGCGTAGTAGGCAGCTTTAATGAAAAACTGTTTTTT	CASSVVGSFNEKLFF